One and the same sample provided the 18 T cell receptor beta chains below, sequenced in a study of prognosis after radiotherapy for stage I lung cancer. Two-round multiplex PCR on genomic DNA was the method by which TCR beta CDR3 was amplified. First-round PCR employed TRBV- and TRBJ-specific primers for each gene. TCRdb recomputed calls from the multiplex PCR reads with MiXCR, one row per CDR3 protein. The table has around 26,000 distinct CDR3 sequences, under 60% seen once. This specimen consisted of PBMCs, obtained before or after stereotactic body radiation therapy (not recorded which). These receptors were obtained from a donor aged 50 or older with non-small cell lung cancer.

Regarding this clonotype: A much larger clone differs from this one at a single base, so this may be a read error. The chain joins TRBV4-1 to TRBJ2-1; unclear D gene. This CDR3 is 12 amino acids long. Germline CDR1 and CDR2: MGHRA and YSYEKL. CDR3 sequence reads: CASSREVDEKFF. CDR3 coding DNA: TGCGCCAGCAGCCGAGAAGTAGATGAGAAGTTCTTC.

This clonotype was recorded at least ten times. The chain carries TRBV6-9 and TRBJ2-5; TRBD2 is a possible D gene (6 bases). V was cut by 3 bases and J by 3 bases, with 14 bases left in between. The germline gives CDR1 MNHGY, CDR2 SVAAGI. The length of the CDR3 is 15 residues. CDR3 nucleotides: TGTGCCAGCAGTTACTCCCTAGCGACTGAAGAGACCCAGTACTTC. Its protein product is CASSYSLATEETQYF.

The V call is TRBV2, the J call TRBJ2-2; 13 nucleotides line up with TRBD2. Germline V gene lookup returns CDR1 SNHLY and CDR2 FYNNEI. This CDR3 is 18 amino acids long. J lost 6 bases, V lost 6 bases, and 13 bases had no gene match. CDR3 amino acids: CASSKTTVTSGRPGELFF. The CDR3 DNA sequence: TGTGCCAGCAGCAAAACCACCGTGACTAGCGGGAGGCCCGGGGAGCTGTTTTTT.

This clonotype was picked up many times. The CDR3 loop is CSPTRGGEQFF. The DNA for the CDR3 is TGCAGCCCGACCCGGGGGGGTGAGCAGTTCTTC. V gene TRBV29-1 combines with J gene TRBJ2-1, with 8 bases that match TRBD2. The CDR3 is made up of 11 amino acids. J gave up 9 bases and V 8 bases, and 6 bases lay outside the gene matches. Germline lookup yields CDR1 SQVTM and CDR2 ANQGSEA.

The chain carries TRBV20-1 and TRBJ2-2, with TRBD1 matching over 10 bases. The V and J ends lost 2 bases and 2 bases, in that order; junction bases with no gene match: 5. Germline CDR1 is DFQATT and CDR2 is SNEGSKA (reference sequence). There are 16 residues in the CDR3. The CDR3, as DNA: TGCAGTGCTAGAAGACAGGGGGCTCGAAACACCGGGGAGCTGTTTTTT. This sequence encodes CSARRQGARNTGELFF.

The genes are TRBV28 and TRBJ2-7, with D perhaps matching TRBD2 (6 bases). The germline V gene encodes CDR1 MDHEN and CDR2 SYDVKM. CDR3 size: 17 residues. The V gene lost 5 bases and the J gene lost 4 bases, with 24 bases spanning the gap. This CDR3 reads CASSGGVGGTERYEQYF. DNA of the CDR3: TGTGCCAGCAGTGGTGGGGTGGGGGGTACCGAGCGGTACGAGCAGTACTTC.

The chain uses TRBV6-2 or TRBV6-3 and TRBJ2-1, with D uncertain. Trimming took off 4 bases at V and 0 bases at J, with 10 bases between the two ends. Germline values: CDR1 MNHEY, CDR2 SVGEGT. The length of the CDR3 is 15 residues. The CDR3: CASSWLVSSYNEQFF. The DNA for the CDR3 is TGTGCCAGCAGTTGGTTGGTGAGCTCCTACAATGAGCAGTTCTTC.

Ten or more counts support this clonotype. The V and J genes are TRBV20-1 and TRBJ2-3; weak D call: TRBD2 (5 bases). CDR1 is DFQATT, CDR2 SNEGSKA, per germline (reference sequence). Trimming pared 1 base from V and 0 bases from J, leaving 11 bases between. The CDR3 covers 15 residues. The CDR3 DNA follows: TGCAGTGCTAGAGTTTACGGGGAAAGCACAGATACGCAGTATTTT. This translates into CSARVYGESTDTQYF.

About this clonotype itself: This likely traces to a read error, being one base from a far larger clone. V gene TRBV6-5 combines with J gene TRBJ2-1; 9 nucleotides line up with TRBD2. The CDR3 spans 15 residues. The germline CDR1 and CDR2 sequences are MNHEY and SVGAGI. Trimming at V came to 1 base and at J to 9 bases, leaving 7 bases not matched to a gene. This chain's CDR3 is CASSYLASGIREQFF. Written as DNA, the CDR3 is TGTGCCAGCAGTTACTTAGCTAGCGGGATTCGTGAGCAGTTCTTC.

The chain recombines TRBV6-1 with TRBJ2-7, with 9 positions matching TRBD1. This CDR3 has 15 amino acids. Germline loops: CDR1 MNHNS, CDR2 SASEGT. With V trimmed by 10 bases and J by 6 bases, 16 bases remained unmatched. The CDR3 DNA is TGTGCCATCTATGAACTGGGACAGGGTGTCGGCGAGCAGTACTTC. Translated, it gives CAIYELGQGVGEQYF.

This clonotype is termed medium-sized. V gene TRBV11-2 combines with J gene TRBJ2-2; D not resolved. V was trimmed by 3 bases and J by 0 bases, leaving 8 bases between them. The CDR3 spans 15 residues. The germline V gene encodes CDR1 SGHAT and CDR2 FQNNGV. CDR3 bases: TGTGCCAGCAGCTTGATTAGGGCGAACACCGGGGAGCTGTTTTTT. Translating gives CASSLIRANTGELFF.

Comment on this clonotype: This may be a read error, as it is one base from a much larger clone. CDR3 nucleotide sequence: TGTGCCAGCAGCCAATTTGCTTCTGAAGCTTTCTTT. Its translation is CASSQFASEAFF. The gene calls are TRBV14 and TRBJ1-1; D is unresolved. Germline V gives CDR1 SGHDN, CDR2 FVKESK. This CDR3 region has 12 residues. V lost 2 bases and J 6 bases, leaving 7 bases between the germline ends.

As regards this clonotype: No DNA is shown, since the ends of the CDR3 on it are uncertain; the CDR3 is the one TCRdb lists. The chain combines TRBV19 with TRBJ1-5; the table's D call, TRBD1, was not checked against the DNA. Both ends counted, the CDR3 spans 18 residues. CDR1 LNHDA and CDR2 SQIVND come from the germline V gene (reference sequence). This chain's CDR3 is CASDYRCNAEGSNQPQHF.

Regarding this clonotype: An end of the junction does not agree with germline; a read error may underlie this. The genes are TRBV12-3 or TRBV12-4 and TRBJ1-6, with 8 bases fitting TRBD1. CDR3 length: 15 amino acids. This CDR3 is CASSRTGNFETPLHF. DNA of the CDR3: TGTGCCAGCAGTAGGACAGGGAACTTTGAGACACCACTCCACTTT.

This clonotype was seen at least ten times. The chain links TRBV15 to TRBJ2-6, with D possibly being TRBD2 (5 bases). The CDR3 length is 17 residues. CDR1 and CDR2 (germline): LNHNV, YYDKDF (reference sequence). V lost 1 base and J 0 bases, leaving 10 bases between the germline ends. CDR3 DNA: TGTGCCACCAGCAGAGCCTACGGGGACTCTGGGGCCAACGTCCTGACTTTC. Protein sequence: CATSRAYGDSGANVLTF.

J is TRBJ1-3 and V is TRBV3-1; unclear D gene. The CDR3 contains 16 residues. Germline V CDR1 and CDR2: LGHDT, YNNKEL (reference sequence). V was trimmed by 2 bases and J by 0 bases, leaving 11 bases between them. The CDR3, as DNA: TGTGCCAGCAGCCAACGGCCCCAGAGCTCTGGAAACACCATATATTTT. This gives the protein CASSQRPQSSGNTIYF.

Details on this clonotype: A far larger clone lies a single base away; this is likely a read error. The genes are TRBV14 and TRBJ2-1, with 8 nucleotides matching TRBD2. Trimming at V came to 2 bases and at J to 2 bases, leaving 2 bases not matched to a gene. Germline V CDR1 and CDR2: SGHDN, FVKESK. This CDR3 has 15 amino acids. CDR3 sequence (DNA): TGTGCCAGCAGCCAAAGCGGGAGTACCTACAATGAGCAGTTCTTC. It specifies CASSQSGSTYNEQFF.

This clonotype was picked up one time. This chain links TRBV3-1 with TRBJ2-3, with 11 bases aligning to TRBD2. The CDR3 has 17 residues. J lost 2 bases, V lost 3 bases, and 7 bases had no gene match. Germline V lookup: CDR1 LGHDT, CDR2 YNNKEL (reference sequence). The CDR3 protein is CASSHHSSGGSTDTQYF. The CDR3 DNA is TGTGCCAGCAGCCACCACTCTAGCGGGGGGTCCACAGATACGCAGTATTTT.